The sequence of this T cell receptor beta chain was determined in a study of T cells after yellow fever vaccination. Background on the study: Fractions of limited cellularity were prepared by means of SMART-Seq v4 Ultra Low Input.

As TCR cDNA was made by 5'RACE template switching, a universal primer site and UMIs were added. TCRdb re-called the 5' RACE reads with MiXCR, one entry per CDR3 protein. The sample carries about 300,000 distinct CDR3 sequences, approximately 7% recorded once. Study-level results: Booster sampling recovered most clones from primary vaccination (roughly 96% CD4, roughly 90% CD8).

This CDR3 has 17 amino acids. Trimming cost V 6 bases and J 5 bases; bases outside gene matches: 13. To note about this clonotype: The antigen remains unidentified.

V usage is TRBV12-3 or TRBV12-4 and J usage is TRBJ1-5, with TRBD1 identical over 10 bases. The clonotype originates from a man between 18 and 29 years old who received the YFV17D yellow fever vaccine. The sample consisted of PBMCs, taken more than 35 days after the first yellow fever vaccination. The CDR3 reads CASSRDRGRFYDQPQHF. CDR3 DNA: TGTGCCAGCAGCCGCGACAGGGGGCGATTTTACGATCAGCCCCAGCATTTT.